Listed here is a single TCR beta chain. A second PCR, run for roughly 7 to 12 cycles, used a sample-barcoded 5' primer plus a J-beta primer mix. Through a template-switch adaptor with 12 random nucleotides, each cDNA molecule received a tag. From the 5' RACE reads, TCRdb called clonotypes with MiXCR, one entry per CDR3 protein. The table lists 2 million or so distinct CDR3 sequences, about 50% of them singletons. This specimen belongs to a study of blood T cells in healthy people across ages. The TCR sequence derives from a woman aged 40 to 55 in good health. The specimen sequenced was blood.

The CDR3 DNA reads TGTGCCAGCAGCCAAGTCGAGTCCGGCTACACCTTC. Its translation is CASSQVESGYTF. The chain is built from TRBV3-1 and TRBJ1-2; D is ambiguous. Germline V gene data show CDR1 as LGHDT and CDR2 as YNNKEL (reference sequence). The CDR3 contains 12 residues. V was trimmed by 1 base and J by 8 bases, leaving 8 bases between them. Drawing the rest from reference TRBV3-1 and TRBJ1-2, the complete variable domain is DTAVSQTPKYLVTQMGNDKSIKCEQNLGHDTMYWYKQDSKKFLKIMFSYNNKELIINETVPNRFSPKSPDKAHLNLHINSLELGDSAVYFCASSQVESGYTFGSGTRLTVV.